A selection of T cell receptor beta chains follows, all from one sample in a study of blood T cell repertoires in COVID-19. Assay used: immunoSEQ multiplex PCR; TCRdb lists only in-frame clones, some missing. Of some 62,000 clones listed, around 85% were seen once; the top ten hold 20%. The sample taken for sequencing was peripheral blood. All receptors derive from an elderly woman with active or convalescent COVID-19. The conserved cysteine and the conserved F or W are not part of the CDR3 here. Not all rows give a size; the values are once, few, many and, for expanded clones, a class.

J: TRBJ2-1; size: NA; V: TRBV6-5; length: 14; CDR3: ASSSLLETNNEGQF
J: TRBJ2-5; size: NA; V: TRBV7-9; length: 13; CDR3: ASSLSVGARETQY
J: TRBJ2-3; size: NA; V: TRBV11-3; length: 9; CDR3: ASSPGDTQY
J: TRBJ2-7; size: NA; V: TRBV30; length: 10; CDR3: AWSVTAYEQY
J: TRBJ2-5; size: few; V: TRBV9; length: 14; CDR3: ASSPRDRAPPETQY
J: TRBJ1-2; size: few; V: TRBV2; length: 15; CDR3: ASSESPQGRDGNGYT
J: TRBJ1-2; size: NA; V: TRBV19; length: 11; CDR3: ARPRRGRNGYT
J: TRBJ1-2; size: NA; V: TRBV19; length: 14; CDR3: ASSSPYEFGAYGYT
J: TRBJ1-5; size: NA; V: TRBV19; length: 13; CDR3: ASSITSDSNQPQH
J: TRBJ2-1; size: NA; V: TRBV27; length: 14; CDR3: ASSLPGQGVTNEQF
J: TRBJ1-6; size: NA; V: TRBV11-2; length: 13; CDR3: ASSPTSQGNSPLH
J: TRBJ1-3; size: NA; V: TRBV7-9; length: 13; CDR3: ASSRWTGTRNTIY
J: TRBJ1-4; size: once; V: TRBV5-1; length: 11; CDR3: ASSPRGNEKLF
J: TRBJ1-3; size: few; V: TRBV11-2; length: 13; CDR3: ASSLEGGIGNTIY
J: TRBJ2-2; size: NA; V: TRBV2; length: 11; CDR3: ASRGGRSGELF
J: TRBJ1-4; size: NA; V: TRBV5-5; length: 13; CDR3: ASSSTGPLNEKLF
J: TRBJ2-7; size: NA; V: TRBV12-3/TRBV12-4; length: 10; CDR3: ASSFVVARQY
J: TRBJ1-4; size: once; V: TRBV9; length: 13; CDR3: ASSVGPTGNEKLF
J: TRBJ1-1; size: NA; V: TRBV3-1/TRBV3-2; length: 11; CDR3: ASSIGGNTEAF
J: TRBJ2-3; size: NA; V: TRBV9; length: 14; CDR3: ASSERSGDSTDTQY
J: TRBJ2-2; size: NA; V: TRBV2; length: 11; CDR3: ASSYTSTGELF
J: TRBJ1-6; size: NA; V: TRBV11-2; length: 14; CDR3: ASSLDPGQYNSPLH
J: TRBJ1-1; size: NA; V: TRBV10-1; length: 13; CDR3: ASSESGPGRTEAF
J: TRBJ1-3; size: NA; V: TRBV5-1; length: 14; CDR3: ASSLSTGVSGNTIY
J: TRBJ1-5; size: NA; V: TRBV7-9; length: 11; CDR3: ASSLVTGQPQH
J: TRBJ1-1; size: NA; V: TRBV5-1; length: 13; CDR3: ASSHVTGGVWEAF
J: TRBJ2-5; size: NA; V: TRBV6-5; length: 12; CDR3: ASRLMDSQETQY
J: TRBJ2-5; size: NA; V: TRBV3-1/TRBV3-2; length: 13; CDR3: ASSHRGQGTETQY
J: TRBJ2-3; size: NA; V: TRBV7-9; length: 13; CDR3: ASSLRQGGTDTQY
J: TRBJ1-2; size: NA; V: TRBV27; length: 12; CDR3: ASKITRDYYGYT
J: TRBJ2-5; size: NA; V: TRBV15; length: 13; CDR3: ATSKASGSGGTQY
J: TRBJ1-4; size: few; V: TRBV9; length: 14; CDR3: ASSVGSQAEGEKLF
J: TRBJ1-4; size: NA; V: TRBV29-1; length: 11; CDR3: SVGRGTNEKLF
J: TRBJ1-2; size: NA; V: TRBV11-2; length: 12; CDR3: ASSLVRQGGGYT
J: TRBJ1-3; size: NA; V: TRBV5-4; length: 12; CDR3: ASSLDKTGNTIY
J: TRBJ1-2; size: NA; V: TRBV28; length: 10; CDR3: ASSSRGYGYT